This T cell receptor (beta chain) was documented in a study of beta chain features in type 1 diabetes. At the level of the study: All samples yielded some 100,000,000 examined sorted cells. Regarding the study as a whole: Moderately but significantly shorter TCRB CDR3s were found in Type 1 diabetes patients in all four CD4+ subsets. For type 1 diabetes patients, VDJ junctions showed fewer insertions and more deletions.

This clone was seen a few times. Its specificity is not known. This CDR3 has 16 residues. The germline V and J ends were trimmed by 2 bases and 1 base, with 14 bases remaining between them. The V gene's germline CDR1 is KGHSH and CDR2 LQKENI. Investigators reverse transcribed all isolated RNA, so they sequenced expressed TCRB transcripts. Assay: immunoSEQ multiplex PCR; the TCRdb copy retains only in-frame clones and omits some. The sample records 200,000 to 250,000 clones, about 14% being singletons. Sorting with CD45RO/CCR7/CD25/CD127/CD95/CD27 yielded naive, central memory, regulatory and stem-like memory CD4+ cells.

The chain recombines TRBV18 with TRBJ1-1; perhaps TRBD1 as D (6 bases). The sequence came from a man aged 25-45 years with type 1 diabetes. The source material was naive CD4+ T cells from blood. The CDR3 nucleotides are TGTGCCAGCTCACCAATGGACAGCCAACAGAACACTGAAGCTTTCTTT. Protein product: CASSPMDSQQNTEAFF. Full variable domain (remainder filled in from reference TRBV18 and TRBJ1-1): NAGVMQNPRHLVRRRGQEARLRCSPMKGHSHVYWYRQLPEEGLKFMVYLQKENIIDESGMPKERFSAEFPKEGPSILRIQQVVRGDSAAYFCASSPMDSQQNTEAFFGQGTRLTVV.